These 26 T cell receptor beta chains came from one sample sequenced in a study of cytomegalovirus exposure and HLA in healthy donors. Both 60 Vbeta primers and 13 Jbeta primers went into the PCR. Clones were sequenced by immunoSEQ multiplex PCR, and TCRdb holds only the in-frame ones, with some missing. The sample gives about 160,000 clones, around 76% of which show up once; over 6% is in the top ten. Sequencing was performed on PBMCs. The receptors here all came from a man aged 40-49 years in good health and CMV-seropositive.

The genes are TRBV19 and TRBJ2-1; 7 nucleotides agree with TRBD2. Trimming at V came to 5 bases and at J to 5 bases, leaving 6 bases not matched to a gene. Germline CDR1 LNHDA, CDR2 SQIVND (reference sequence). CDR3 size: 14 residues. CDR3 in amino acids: CASSLLASNNEQFF. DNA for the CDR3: TGTGCCAGTAGTCTACTAGCGTCCAACAATGAGCAGTTCTTC.

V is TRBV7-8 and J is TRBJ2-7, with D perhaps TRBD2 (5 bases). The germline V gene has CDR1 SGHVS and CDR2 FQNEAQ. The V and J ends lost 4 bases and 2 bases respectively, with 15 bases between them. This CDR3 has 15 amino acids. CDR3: CASSSSTEGTYEQYF. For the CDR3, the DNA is TGTGCCAGCAGCTCATCCACCGAGGGCACCTACGAGCAGTACTTC.

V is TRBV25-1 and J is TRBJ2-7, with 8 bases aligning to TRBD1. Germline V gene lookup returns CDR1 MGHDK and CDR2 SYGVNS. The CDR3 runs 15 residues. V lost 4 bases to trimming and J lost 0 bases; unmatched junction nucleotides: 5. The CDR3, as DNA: TGTGCCAGCAGTGCCTGGACAGGGATCTCCTACGAGCAGTACTTC. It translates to CASSAWTGISYEQYF.

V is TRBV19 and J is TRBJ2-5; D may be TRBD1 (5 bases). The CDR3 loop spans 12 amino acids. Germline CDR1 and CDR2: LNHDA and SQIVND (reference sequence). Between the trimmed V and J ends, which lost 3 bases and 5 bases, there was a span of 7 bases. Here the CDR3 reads CASSIGAETQYF. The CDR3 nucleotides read TGTGCCAGTAGTATTGGGGCGGAGACCCAGTACTTC.

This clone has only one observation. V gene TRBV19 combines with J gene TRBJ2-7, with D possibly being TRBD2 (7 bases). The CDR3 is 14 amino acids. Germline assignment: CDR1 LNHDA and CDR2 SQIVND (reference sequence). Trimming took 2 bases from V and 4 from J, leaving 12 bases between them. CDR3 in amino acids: CASSIYRGAYEQYF. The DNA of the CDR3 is TGTGCCAGTAGTATATACCGGGGGGCGTACGAGCAGTACTTC.

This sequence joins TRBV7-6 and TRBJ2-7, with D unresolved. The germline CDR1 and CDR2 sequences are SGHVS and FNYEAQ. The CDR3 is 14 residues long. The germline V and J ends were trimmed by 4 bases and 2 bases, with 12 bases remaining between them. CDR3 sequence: CASSSLDSTYEQYF. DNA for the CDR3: TGTGCCAGCAGCTCCCTAGACTCTACCTACGAGCAGTACTTC.

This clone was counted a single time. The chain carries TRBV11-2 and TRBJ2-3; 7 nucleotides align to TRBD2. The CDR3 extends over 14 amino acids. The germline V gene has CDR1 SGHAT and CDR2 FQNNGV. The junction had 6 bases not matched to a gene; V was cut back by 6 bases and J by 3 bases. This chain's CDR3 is CASREAGLTDTQYF. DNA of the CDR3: TGTGCCAGCAGGGAAGCGGGACTAACAGATACGCAGTATTTT.

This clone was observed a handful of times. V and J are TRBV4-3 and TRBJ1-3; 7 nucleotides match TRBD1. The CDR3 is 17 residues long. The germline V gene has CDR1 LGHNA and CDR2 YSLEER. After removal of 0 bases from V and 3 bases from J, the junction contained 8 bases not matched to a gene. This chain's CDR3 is CASSQDRTGLLGNTIYF. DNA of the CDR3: TGCGCCAGCAGCCAAGACAGGACAGGACTACTTGGAAACACCATATATTTT.

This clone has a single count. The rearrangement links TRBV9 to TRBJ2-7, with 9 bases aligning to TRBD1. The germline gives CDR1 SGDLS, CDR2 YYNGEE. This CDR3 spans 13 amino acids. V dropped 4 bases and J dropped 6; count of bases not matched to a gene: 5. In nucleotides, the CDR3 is TGTGCCAGCAGCCTGGGACAGGGAGGCGAGCAGTACTTC. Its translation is CASSLGQGGEQYF.

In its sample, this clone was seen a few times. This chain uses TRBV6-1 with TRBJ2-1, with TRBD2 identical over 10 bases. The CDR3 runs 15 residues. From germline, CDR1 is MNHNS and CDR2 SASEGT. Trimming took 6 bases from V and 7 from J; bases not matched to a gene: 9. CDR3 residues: CASSLSGGAGNEQFF. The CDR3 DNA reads TGTGCCAGCAGCCTCAGCGGGGGGGCCGGTAATGAGCAGTTCTTC.

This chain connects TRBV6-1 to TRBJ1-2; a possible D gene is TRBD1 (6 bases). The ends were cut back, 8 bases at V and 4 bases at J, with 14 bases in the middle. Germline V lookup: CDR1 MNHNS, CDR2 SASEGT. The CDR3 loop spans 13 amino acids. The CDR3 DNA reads TGTGCCAGCTCAGGGGCCGCGATCTATGGCTACACCTTC. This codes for CASSGAAIYGYTF.

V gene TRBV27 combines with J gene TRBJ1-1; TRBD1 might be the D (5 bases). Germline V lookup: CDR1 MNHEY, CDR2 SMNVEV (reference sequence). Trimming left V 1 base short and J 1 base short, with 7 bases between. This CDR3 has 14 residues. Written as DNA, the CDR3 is TGTGCCAGCAGTTTATTAGGACAGAACACTGAAGCTTTCTTT. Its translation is CASSLLGQNTEAFF.

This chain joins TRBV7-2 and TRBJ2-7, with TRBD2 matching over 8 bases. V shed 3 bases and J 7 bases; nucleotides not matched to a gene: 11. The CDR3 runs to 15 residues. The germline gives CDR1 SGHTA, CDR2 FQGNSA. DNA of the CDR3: TGTGCCAGCAGCTTGGCACTAGCGGCAAATGCTGAGCAGTACTTC. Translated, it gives CASSLALAANAEQYF.

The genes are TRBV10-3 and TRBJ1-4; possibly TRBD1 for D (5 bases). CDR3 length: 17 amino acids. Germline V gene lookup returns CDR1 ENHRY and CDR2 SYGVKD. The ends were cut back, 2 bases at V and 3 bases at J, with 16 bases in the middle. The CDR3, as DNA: TGTGCCATCAGTGAGAGCAGGGCAGGGTCGTCTAATGAAAAACTGTTTTTT. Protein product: CAISESRAGSSNEKLFF.

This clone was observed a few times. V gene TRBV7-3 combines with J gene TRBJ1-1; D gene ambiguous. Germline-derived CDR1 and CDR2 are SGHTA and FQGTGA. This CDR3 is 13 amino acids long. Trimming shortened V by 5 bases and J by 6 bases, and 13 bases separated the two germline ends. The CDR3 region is CASSLTPGAEAFF. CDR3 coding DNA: TGTGCCAGCAGCCTCACCCCGGGAGCTGAAGCTTTCTTT.

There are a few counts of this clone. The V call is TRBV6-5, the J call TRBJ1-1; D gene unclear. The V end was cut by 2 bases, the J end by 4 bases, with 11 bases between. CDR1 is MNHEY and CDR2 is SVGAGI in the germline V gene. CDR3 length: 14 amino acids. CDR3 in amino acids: CASSYVGVRTEAFF. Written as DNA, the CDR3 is TGTGCCAGCAGTTACGTCGGGGTCCGCACTGAAGCTTTCTTT.

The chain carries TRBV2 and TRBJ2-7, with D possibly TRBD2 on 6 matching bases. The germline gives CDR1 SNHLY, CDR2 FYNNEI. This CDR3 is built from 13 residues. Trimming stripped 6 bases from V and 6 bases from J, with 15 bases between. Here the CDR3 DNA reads TGTGCCAGCAGGGAGGGACTTCCCTCCGAGCAGTACTTC. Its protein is CASREGLPSEQYF. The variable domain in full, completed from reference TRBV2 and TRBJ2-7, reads EPEVTQTPSHQVTQMGQEVILRCVPISNHLYFYWYRQILGQKVEFLVSFYNNEISEKSEIFDDQFSVERPDGSNFTLKIRSTKLEDSAMYFCASREGLPSEQYFGPGTRLTVT.

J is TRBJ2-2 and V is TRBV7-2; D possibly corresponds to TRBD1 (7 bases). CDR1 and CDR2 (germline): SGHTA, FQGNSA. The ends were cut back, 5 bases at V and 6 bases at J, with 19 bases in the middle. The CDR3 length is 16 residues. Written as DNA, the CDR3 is TGTGCCAGCAGCCCGGAGGGGGCTCGGACTGCCGGGGAGCTGTTTTTT. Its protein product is CASSPEGARTAGELFF.

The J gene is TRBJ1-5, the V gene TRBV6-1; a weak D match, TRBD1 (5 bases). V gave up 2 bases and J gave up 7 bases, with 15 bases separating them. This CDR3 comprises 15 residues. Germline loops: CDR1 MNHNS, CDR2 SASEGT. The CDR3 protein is CASSERGGTRQPQHF. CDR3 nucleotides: TGTGCCAGCAGTGAACGGGGAGGGACGCGGCAGCCCCAGCATTTT.

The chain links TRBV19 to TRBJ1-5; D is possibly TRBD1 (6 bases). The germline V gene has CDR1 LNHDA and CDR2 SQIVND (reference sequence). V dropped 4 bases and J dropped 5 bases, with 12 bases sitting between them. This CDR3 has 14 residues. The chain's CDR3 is CASSTGTFHQPQHF. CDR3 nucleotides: TGTGCCAGTAGTACCGGGACATTCCATCAGCCCCAGCATTTT.

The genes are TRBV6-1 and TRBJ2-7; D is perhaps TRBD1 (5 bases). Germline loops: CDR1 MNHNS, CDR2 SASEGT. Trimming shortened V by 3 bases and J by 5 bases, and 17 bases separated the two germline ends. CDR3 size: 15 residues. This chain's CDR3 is CASSEPGSSRDEQYF. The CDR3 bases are TGTGCCAGCAGTGAGCCCGGGTCCTCCAGGGACGAGCAGTACTTC.

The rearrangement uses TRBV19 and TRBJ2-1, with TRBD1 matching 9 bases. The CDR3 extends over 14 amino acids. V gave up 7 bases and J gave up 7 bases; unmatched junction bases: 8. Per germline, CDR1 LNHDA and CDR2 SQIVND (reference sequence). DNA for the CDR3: TGTGCCAGTACCGTAAAGACAGGGGGGAATGAGCAGTTCTTC. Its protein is CASTVKTGGNEQFF.

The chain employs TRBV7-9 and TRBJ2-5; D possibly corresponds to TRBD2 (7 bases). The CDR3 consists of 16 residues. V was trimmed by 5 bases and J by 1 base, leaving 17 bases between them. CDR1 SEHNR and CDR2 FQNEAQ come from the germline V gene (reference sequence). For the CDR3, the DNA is TGTGCCAGCAGCCTTCCCGGCGGGGGCCGCCAAGAGACCCAGTACTTC. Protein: CASSLPGGGRQETQYF.

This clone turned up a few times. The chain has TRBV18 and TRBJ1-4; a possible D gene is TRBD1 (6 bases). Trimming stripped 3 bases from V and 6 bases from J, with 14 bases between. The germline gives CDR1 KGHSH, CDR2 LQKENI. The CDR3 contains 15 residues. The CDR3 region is CASSPVGGTYEKLFF. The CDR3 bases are TGTGCCAGCTCACCGGTTGGGGGCACTTATGAAAAACTGTTTTTT. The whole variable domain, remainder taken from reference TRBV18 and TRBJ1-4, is NAGVMQNPRHLVRRRGQEARLRCSPMKGHSHVYWYRQLPEEGLKFMVYLQKENIIDESGMPKERFSAEFPKEGPSILRIQQVVRGDSAAYFCASSPVGGTYEKLFFGSGTQLSVL.

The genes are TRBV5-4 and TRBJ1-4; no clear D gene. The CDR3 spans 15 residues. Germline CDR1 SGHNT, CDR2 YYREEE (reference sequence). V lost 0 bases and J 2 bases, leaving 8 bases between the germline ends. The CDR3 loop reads CASSLGVGTNEKLFF. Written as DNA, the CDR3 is TGTGCCAGCAGCTTGGGGGTCGGGACTAATGAAAAACTGTTTTTT.

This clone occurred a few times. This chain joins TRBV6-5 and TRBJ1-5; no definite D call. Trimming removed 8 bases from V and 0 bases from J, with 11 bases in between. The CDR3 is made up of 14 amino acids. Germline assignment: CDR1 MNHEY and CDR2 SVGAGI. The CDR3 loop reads CASHSPYSNQPQHF. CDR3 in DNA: TGTGCCAGCCACAGCCCTTATAGCAATCAGCCCCAGCATTTT.